This is a list of T cell receptor beta chains from one sample in a study of early T cells in non-severe SARS-CoV-2 infection. Via MiXCR, TCRdb re-called the 5' RACE reads, giving one row per CDR3 protein. This sample yields about 49,000 distinct CDR3 sequences, of which around 11% are seen a single time; approximately 8.5% belongs to the top ten. Sequenced: whole blood. All receptors come from an adult who was a healthcare worker with PCR-confirmed SARS-CoV-2 infection or an uninfected control (not recorded which). The CDR3 runs from the conserved cysteine through the conserved F or W. A D gene is named only where the DNA matches it firmly. Expanded clones are given a class, and other clones once, few, many or no size at all.

length	V	D	J	size	CDR3	DNA
15	TRBV18	-	TRBJ1-5	many	CASSPQPASNQPQHF	TGTGCCAGCTCACCTCAACCCGCCAGCAATCAGCCCCAGCATTTT
15	TRBV7-6	TRBD1	TRBJ1-2	many	CASSLGDRGLDGYTF	TGTGCCAGCAGCTTAGGTGACAGGGGACTTGATGGCTACACCTTC
12	TRBV20-1	-	TRBJ2-1	many	CSARDTYNEQFF	TGCAGTGCCCGGGACACTTACAATGAGCAGTTCTTC
18	TRBV6-6	TRBD2	TRBJ2-7	few	CASSYSGSGGAGAYEQYF	TGTGCCAGCAGTTACAGCGGTAGCGGGGGTGCTGGGGCCTACGAGCAGTACTTC
17	TRBV27	TRBD1	TRBJ1-1	many	CASSTHRDRDMNTEAFF	TGTGCCAGCAGTACACACCGGGACAGGGATATGAACACTGAAGCTTTCTTT
13	TRBV29-1	TRBD1	TRBJ2-7	-	CSVGFQGVREQYF	TGCAGCGTTGGGTTCCAGGGGGTACGCGAGCAGTACTTC
14	TRBV2	TRBD2	TRBJ2-2	few	CASSDERDSGELFF	TGTGCCAGCAGTGACGAGCGGGACTCCGGGGAGCTGTTTTTT
14	TRBV6-1	-	TRBJ2-7	many	CASRPGHGSYEQYF	TGTGCCAGCAGGCCGGGACACGGATCCTACGAGCAGTACTTC
16	TRBV12-3/TRBV12-4	-	TRBJ1-4	-	CASSPRGARPNEKLFF	TGTGCCAGCAGTCCCCGAGGGGCTAGGCCTAATGAAAAACTGTTTTTT
15	TRBV11-2	-	TRBJ1-2	-	CASSLNPGTPAGYTF	TGTGCCAGCAGCTTAAACCCCGGGACACCCGCTGGCTACACCTTC
14	TRBV12-5	TRBD1	TRBJ1-4	-	CASGMGTANEKLFF	TGTGCTAGTGGTATGGGGACAGCAAATGAAAAACTGTTTTTT
14	TRBV3-1	TRBD1	TRBJ1-1	many	CASSFQGANTEAFF	TGTGCCAGCAGCTTTCAGGGGGCGAACACTGAAGCTTTCTTT
17	TRBV9	TRBD1	TRBJ2-2	many	CASSVGFRGPRPGELFF	TGTGCCAGCAGCGTAGGGTTTAGGGGGCCACGACCAGGGGAGCTGTTTTTT
12	TRBV6-1	-	TRBJ1-1	-	CASSEWGDEAFF	TGTGCCAGCAGTGAATGGGGAGATGAAGCTTTCTTT
12	TRBV13	-	TRBJ2-5	many	CASSSPLGTQYF	TGTGCCAGCAGCAGCCCCCTCGGGACCCAGTACTTC
15	TRBV9	-	TRBJ2-1	many	CASSVVGAVGNEQFF	TGTGCCAGCAGCGTAGTAGGGGCCGTAGGCAATGAGCAGTTCTTC
14	TRBV9	-	TRBJ1-6	many	CASTRRAADSPLHF	TGTGCCAGCACCAGAAGGGCAGCTGATTCACCCCTCCACTTT
12	TRBV12-3/TRBV12-4	-	TRBJ1-2	many	CASSLQRYGYTF	TGTGCCAGCAGTTTACAGCGCTATGGCTACACCTTC
13	TRBV12-3/TRBV12-4	-	TRBJ1-2	many	CASSFGGGYGYTF	TGTGCCAGCAGTTTCGGGGGAGGCTATGGCTACACCTTC
13	TRBV7-3	-	TRBJ2-3	-	CASSLRPTDTQYF	TGTGCCAGCAGCTTAAGGCCCACAGATACGCAGTATTTT
16	TRBV10-3	-	TRBJ1-1	few	CAISDPGRPDNTEAFF	TGTGCCATCAGTGACCCCGGGCGCCCCGATAACACTGAAGCTTTCTTT
15	TRBV12-3/TRBV12-4	TRBD2	TRBJ2-3	many	CASSSGTSGTDTQYF	TGTGCCAGCAGTTCCGGGACTAGCGGGACAGATACGCAGTATTTT
14	TRBV5-5	-	TRBJ1-5	many	CASSLAGSNQPQHF	TGTGCCAGCAGCTTGGCGGGGAGCAATCAGCCCCAGCATTTT
15	TRBV2	TRBD1	TRBJ1-4	many	CASSSQGAPNEKLFF	TGTGCCAGCAGTTCACAGGGGGCCCCTAATGAAAAACTGTTTTTT
13	TRBV11-2	TRBD1	TRBJ1-1	many	CAGGTGANTEAFF	TGTGCCGGAGGGACAGGGGCGAACACTGAAGCTTTCTTT
14	TRBV5-1	-	TRBJ2-1	-	CASSLITGSNEQFF	TGCGCCAGCAGCTTGATTACCGGGAGCAATGAGCAGTTCTTC
14	TRBV18	-	TRBJ2-3	-	CASSPTVNTDTQYF	TGTGCCAGCTCACCAACCGTGAACACAGATACGCAGTATTTT
14	TRBV20-1	TRBD1	TRBJ1-2	few	CSAREGQPAVGYTF	TGCAGTGCTAGAGAGGGACAGCCTGCCGTAGGCTACACCTTC
16	TRBV4-1	TRBD2	TRBJ2-1	-	CASSQERLAGLHEQFF	TGCGCCAGCAGCCAAGAACGGTTAGCGGGACTTCATGAGCAGTTCTTC
13	TRBV7-9	TRBD2	TRBJ2-7	many	CASKAGNSYEQYF	TGTGCCAGTAAAGCGGGGAACTCCTACGAGCAGTACTTC
16	TRBV4-3	TRBD1	TRBJ2-7	many	CASSQETRDRSYEQYF	TGCGCCAGCAGCCAAGAAACGAGGGACAGATCCTACGAGCAGTACTTC
14	TRBV7-6	TRBD1	TRBJ2-7	many	CASSLRQGGYEQYF	TGTGCCAGCAGCTTAAGACAGGGGGGGTACGAGCAGTACTTC
12	TRBV7-9	-	TRBJ1-1	few	CASSFGQFEAFF	TGTGCCAGCAGCTTCGGACAGTTTGAAGCTTTCTTT
13	TRBV6-5	-	TRBJ2-1	many	CASQGFTYNEQFF	TGTGCCAGTCAGGGTTTTACCTACAATGAGCAGTTCTTC
12	TRBV28	-	TRBJ2-4	few	CASSLIKNIQYF	TGTGCCAGCAGCTTAATCAAAAACATTCAGTACTTC
13	TRBV25-1	TRBD1	TRBJ2-1	-	CASRQTGGDEQFF	TGTGCCAGCAGACAGACAGGGGGCGATGAGCAGTTCTTC
15	TRBV6-5	-	TRBJ1-3	-	CASQLDRFSGNTIYF	TGTGCCAGCCAACTGGACAGATTCTCTGGAAACACCATATATTTT
15	TRBV7-9	TRBD2	TRBJ2-1	-	CASSGLAGGPGEQFF	TGTGCCAGCAGCGGACTAGCGGGAGGGCCTGGTGAGCAGTTCTTC
14	TRBV7-8	-	TRBJ1-4	-	CASSPRQEPEKLFF	TGTGCCAGCAGCCCCCGACAGGAACCCGAAAAACTGTTTTTT
15	TRBV12-3/TRBV12-4	TRBD1	TRBJ2-4	many	CASSLPTDRANIQYF	TGTGCCAGCAGTCTCCCGACCGACAGGGCTAACATTCAGTACTTC
13	TRBV5-1	-	TRBJ1-1	medium-sized	CASSDRMNTEAFF	TGCGCCAGCAGCGACAGAATGAACACTGAAGCTTTCTTT
14	TRBV7-8	-	TRBJ1-2	-	CASSLYTAGLGYTF	TGTGCCAGCAGCTTATACACGGCAGGGCTTGGCTACACCTTC
13	TRBV19	-	TRBJ2-7	-	CASSMGVNYEQYF	TGTGCCAGTAGTATGGGGGTTAACTACGAGCAGTACTTC
18	TRBV9	TRBD2	TRBJ2-3	-	CASSPSRAGATSTDTQYF	TGTGCCAGCAGCCCAAGTAGAGCGGGGGCCACTAGCACAGATACGCAGTATTTT
13	TRBV6-1	TRBD2	TRBJ2-7	few	CASSWTSTYEQYF	TGTGCCAGCAGTTGGACTAGCACCTACGAGCAGTACTTC
13	TRBV6-6	-	TRBJ1-2	many	CASNQGHIYGYTF	TGTGCCAGCAACCAGGGGCATATCTATGGCTACACCTTC
14	TRBV29-1	TRBD2	TRBJ2-1	-	CSVSGTSAYNEQFF	TGCAGCGTCTCCGGGACTAGCGCATACAATGAGCAGTTCTTC
16	TRBV20-1	TRBD2	TRBJ2-4	few	CSATLYGGEHSNIQYF	TGCAGTGCTACCCTCTATGGGGGGGAGCACTCAAACATTCAGTACTTC
16	TRBV12-3/TRBV12-4	-	TRBJ1-6	medium-sized	CASSLLRADYNSPLHF	TGTGCCAGCAGTTTACTTCGGGCGGACTATAATTCACCCCTCCACTTT
13	TRBV7-9	-	TRBJ1-1	many	CASSSQGNTEAFF	TGTGCCAGCAGCTCACAGGGGAACACTGAAGCTTTCTTT